Following are 21 T cell receptor beta chains from one sample sequenced in a study of cytomegalovirus exposure and HLA in healthy donors. Both 60 Vbeta primers and 13 Jbeta primers went into the PCR. Using immunoSEQ multiplex PCR, the repertoire was profiled, and TCRdb retains in-frame clones only, with some absent. The sample records more than 150,000 clones, more than 60% being singletons. The sample comprised PBMCs. These receptors originate from a man between 18 and 29 years old in good health and CMV-seronegative.

The rearrangement joins TRBV6-5 to TRBJ2-7; D gene unclear. The germline CDR1 and CDR2 sequences are MNHEY and SVGAGI. There are 11 residues in the CDR3. The V end lost 3 bases, the J end lost 3 bases, and 3 bases lay between the germline ends. CDR3 coding DNA: TGTGCCAGCAGTTATCACTACGAGCAGTACTTC. Translating gives CASSYHYEQYF.

In this sample, this clone turned up a few times. The chain couples TRBV7-3 to TRBJ2-2, with D possibly being TRBD2 (6 bases). The ends were cut back, 2 bases at V and 5 bases at J, with 9 bases in the middle. Per the germline V gene, CDR1 is SGHTA and CDR2 is FQGTGA. This CDR3 region has 14 residues. CDR3 region: CASSLAAGTGELFF. The CDR3 DNA follows: TGTGCCAGCAGCTTAGCAGCGGGTACCGGGGAGCTGTTTTTT.

This chain connects TRBV30 to TRBJ1-5; D perhaps matches TRBD1 (6 bases). In germline, CDR1 is GTSNPN, CDR2 SVGIG (reference sequence). Trimming pared 2 bases from V and 1 base from J, leaving 6 bases between. This CDR3 comprises 13 residues. CDR3 residues: CAWSTGSNQPQHF. DNA of the CDR3: TGTGCCTGGAGTACAGGGAGCAATCAGCCCCAGCATTTT.

The rearrangement links TRBV4-1 to TRBJ2-1, with TRBD2 matching 13 bases. The CDR3 totals 18 residues. Germline V gene sequence: CDR1 MGHRA, CDR2 YSYEKL. V shed 1 base and J 5 bases; nucleotides not matched to a gene: 8. DNA of the CDR3: TGCGCCAGCAGCCAAGTAAGGGGACTAGCGGGACCCCACAATGAGCAGTTCTTC. Encoded protein: CASSQVRGLAGPHNEQFF.

The rearrangement uses TRBV6-1 and TRBJ1-1; weak D call: TRBD1 (5 bases). CDR1 and CDR2 from the germline V gene are MNHNS and SASEGT. The CDR3 runs to 15 residues. Deletions cut 6 bases from V and 1 base from J, with 15 bases between. The CDR3 here is CASSPTGIPNTEAFF. DNA of the CDR3: TGTGCCAGCAGCCCTACAGGAATCCCGAACACTGAAGCTTTCTTT.

This chain links TRBV7-8 with TRBJ1-1, with 11 bases that match TRBD1. Germline V CDR1 and CDR2: SGHVS, FQNEAQ. The junction had 5 bases not matched to a gene; V was cut back by 2 bases and J by 6 bases. The CDR3 totals 15 residues. This CDR3 reads CASSLRGQGVPEAFF. The DNA for the CDR3 is TGTGCCAGCAGCTTACGGGGACAGGGGGTGCCTGAAGCTTTCTTT.

This clone was observed a few times. The V call is TRBV2, the J call TRBJ1-5, with TRBD1 matching 7 bases. In germline, CDR1 is SNHLY, CDR2 FYNNEI. J was trimmed by 5 bases and V by 5 bases; bases with no gene match: 6. CDR3 length: 14 amino acids. The CDR3 bases are TGTGCCAGCAGTTTTCTTACAGGGGATCAGCCCCAGCATTTT. This translates into CASSFLTGDQPQHF.

The rearrangement uses TRBV18 and TRBJ2-6; D not certain. The CDR3 runs 17 residues. Trimming stripped 3 bases from V and 0 bases from J, with 12 bases between. Germline-derived CDR1 and CDR2 are KGHSH and LQKENI. The CDR3 reads CASSPEVSLSGANVLTF. Written as DNA, the CDR3 is TGTGCCAGCTCACCTGAGGTCAGCCTCTCTGGGGCCAACGTCCTGACTTTC.

This chain uses TRBV5-6 with TRBJ1-2; D is perhaps TRBD1 (5 bases). The CDR3 totals 15 residues. Germline V gene data show CDR1 as SGHDT and CDR2 as YYEEEE. V dropped 5 bases and J dropped 5 bases, with 19 bases sitting between them. The CDR3 region is CASSIWGGESYGYTF. The CDR3 DNA sequence: TGTGCCAGCAGTATCTGGGGGGGGGAATCTTATGGCTACACCTTC.

The chain combines TRBV2 with TRBJ2-1; 11 bases fit TRBD2. V lost 2 bases and J lost 8; bases outside the gene matches: 5. CDR3 size: 15 residues. Germline CDR1 SNHLY, CDR2 FYNNEI. Here the CDR3 DNA reads TGTGCCAGCAGTGAAACTAGCGGGAGCATGTATGAGCAGTTCTTC. Encoded protein: CASSETSGSMYEQFF. The variable domain in full, completed from reference TRBV2 and TRBJ2-1, reads EPEVTQTPSHQVTQMGQEVILRCVPISNHLYFYWYRQILGQKVEFLVSFYNNEISEKSEIFDDQFSVERPDGSNFTLKIRSTKLEDSAMYFCASSETSGSMYEQFFGPGTRLTVL.

This clone has more than one count but fewer than ten. This chain links TRBV10-3 with TRBJ2-1; 9 positions agree with TRBD1. Germline V CDR1 and CDR2: ENHRY, SYGVKD. V gave up 4 bases and J gave up 7 bases; unmatched junction bases: 11. CDR3 length: 16 amino acids. The CDR3 protein is CAISGQTGGIGNEQFF. The CDR3 coding sequence is TGTGCCATCAGTGGACAGACAGGGGGAATCGGTAATGAGCAGTTCTTC.

V usage is TRBV4-1 and J usage is TRBJ1-1; TRBD1 matches at 7 bases. V trimming: 0 bases; J trimming: 3 bases; junction bases outside the gene matches: 10. This CDR3 is 17 amino acids long. CDR1 and CDR2 from the germline V gene are MGHRA and YSYEKL. The CDR3 region is CASSQDPGTGEDTEAFF. The CDR3 DNA sequence: TGCGCCAGCAGCCAAGATCCGGGAACAGGGGAGGACACTGAAGCTTTCTTT.

The genes are TRBV4-2 and TRBJ1-2; 8 positions agree with TRBD1. The trim removed 1 base at V and 8 bases at J, leaving 6 bases unmatched. There are 14 residues in the CDR3. The V gene's germline CDR1 is LGHNA and CDR2 YNFKEQ. CDR3 coding DNA: TGTGCCAGCAGCCAAGGGACAGGGATGTTAGGCTACACCTTC. The encoded protein is CASSQGTGMLGYTF.

This chain links TRBV19 with TRBJ2-5; a possible D gene is TRBD2 (5 bases). This CDR3 is built from 13 residues. Per the germline V gene, CDR1 is LNHDA and CDR2 is SQIVND (reference sequence). Trimming took 6 bases from V and 10 from J, leaving 18 bases between them. CDR3 region: CASSLDLARDQYF. Here the CDR3 DNA reads TGTGCCAGTAGCCTCGACCTGGCTCGGGACCAGTACTTC. Using reference TRBV19 and TRBJ2-5 for the parts outside the CDR3, the full variable domain is DGGITQSPKYLFRKEGQNVTLSCEQNLNHDAMYWYRQDPGQGLRLIYYSQIVNDFQKGDIAEGYSVSREKKESFPLTVTSAQKNPTAFYLCASSLDLARDQYFGPGTRLLVL.

V is TRBV7-2 and J is TRBJ2-7, with D perhaps matching TRBD2 (5 bases). Germline V gives CDR1 SGHTA, CDR2 FQGNSA. Trimming left V 0 bases short and J 2 bases short, with 8 bases between. The CDR3 runs to 14 residues. As DNA, the CDR3 is TGTGCCAGCAGCTTAGCGGGAGAGGCCTACGAGCAGTACTTC. Residues: CASSLAGEAYEQYF. The entire variable domain, with the rest obtained from reference TRBV7-2 and TRBJ2-7, is as follows: GAGVSQSPSNKVTEKGKDVELRCDPISGHTALYWYRQSLGQGLEFLIYFQGNSAPDKSGLPSDRFSAERTGGSVSTLTIQRTQQEDSAVYLCASSLAGEAYEQYFGPGTRLTVT.

V usage is TRBV7-8 and J usage is TRBJ2-7; D is perhaps TRBD1 (5 bases). The CDR3 runs 14 residues. From germline, CDR1 is SGHVS and CDR2 FQNEAQ. Trimming took 5 bases from V and 2 from J, leaving 13 bases between them. CDR3 loop: CASSLRVAPYEQYF. CDR3 DNA sequence: TGTGCCAGCAGCCTCAGGGTTGCCCCCTACGAGCAGTACTTC.

The J gene is TRBJ2-5, the V gene TRBV4-3; 7 positions match TRBD2. V dropped 0 bases and J dropped 3; count of bases not matched to a gene: 7. This CDR3 spans 16 amino acids. In germline, CDR1 is LGHNA, CDR2 YSLEER. DNA of the CDR3: TGCGCCAGCAGCCAAGAATGGAGAGCGGGGAAAGAGACCCAGTACTTC. Protein product: CASSQEWRAGKETQYF.

A word on this clone: The junction shows a germline mismatch at one end, possibly a read error. V gene TRBV29-1 combines with J gene TRBJ2-1; 12 bases map to TRBD1. Germline CDR1 reads SQVTM; CDR2 reads ANQGSEA. The CDR3 loop spans 15 amino acids. DNA of the CDR3: TGCAGCTTAAACCCAGGGGACAGGGGGCAAGATGGGGGGATCTTC. The encoded protein is CSLNPGDRGQDGGIF.

This clone was counted a few times. This rearrangement joins TRBV7-9 to TRBJ1-1; unclear D gene. The CDR3 consists of 14 residues. Trimming took off 2 bases at V and 4 bases at J, with 11 bases between the two ends. Germline values: CDR1 SEHNR, CDR2 FQNEAQ (reference sequence). The DNA for the CDR3 is TGTGCCAGCAGCTTATGGGAGTCGCGCACTGAAGCTTTCTTT. Encoded protein: CASSLWESRTEAFF.

The chain couples TRBV4-1 to TRBJ2-3; maybe TRBD2 (6 bases). The germline gives CDR1 MGHRA, CDR2 YSYEKL. The CDR3 is made up of 20 amino acids. Trimming pared 1 base from V and 0 bases from J, leaving 23 bases between. The CDR3 DNA reads as TGCGCCAGCAGCCAAGCCCCCCTTAATGCCGGTAGCGGCAGCACAGATACGCAGTATTTT. Encoded protein: CASSQAPLNAGSGSTDTQYF.

The gene calls are TRBV23-1 and TRBJ2-4; no reliable D call. TRBV23-1 is designated an ORF whose function remains uncertain. V lost 0 bases to trimming and J lost 10 bases, with 16 bases between them. The CDR3 consists of 15 residues. DNA for the CDR3: TGCGCCAGCAGTCAATCCTACGTCCTGCCGGGTATTCAGTACTTC. This encodes CASSQSYVLPGIQYF.